This T cell receptor beta chain was sequenced for a study of cytomegalovirus exposure and HLA in healthy donors. 60 Vbeta and 13 Jbeta primers were used in PCR. Using immunoSEQ multiplex PCR, the repertoire was profiled, and TCRdb retains in-frame clones only, with some absent. The repertoire holds some 170,000 clones, approximately 80% seen once, with approximately 1.6% in the top ten. CDR3 length: 15 amino acids. V was trimmed by 2 bases and J by 1 base, leaving 11 bases between them. Germline CDR1 is SGHRS and CDR2 is YFSETQ. Notes on this clone: Its antigen is not identified.

Study conclusions and caveats: The listing of roughly 160 TCR beta chains classed them as cytomegalovirus-associated. When a later analysis was performed, an Asian-associated ancestry cluster reportedly had fewer N-insertions than the 666-donor mean. With later analysis, a missense DCLRE1C variant became linked to TCR beta V- and J-gene trimming. Researchers left out some V segments, among them TRBV6-2 and TRBV6-3, as indistinguishable.

The chain carries TRBV5-1 and TRBJ2-3, with TRBD2 as a possible D gene (7 bases). Input material: PBMCs. This sequence originates from a woman aged 25-40 years in good health and CMV-seronegative. CDR3 DNA sequence: TGCGCCAGCAGCTTCTCGCGGGGGCGCACAGATACGCAGTATTTT. Protein: CASSFSRGRTDTQYF.